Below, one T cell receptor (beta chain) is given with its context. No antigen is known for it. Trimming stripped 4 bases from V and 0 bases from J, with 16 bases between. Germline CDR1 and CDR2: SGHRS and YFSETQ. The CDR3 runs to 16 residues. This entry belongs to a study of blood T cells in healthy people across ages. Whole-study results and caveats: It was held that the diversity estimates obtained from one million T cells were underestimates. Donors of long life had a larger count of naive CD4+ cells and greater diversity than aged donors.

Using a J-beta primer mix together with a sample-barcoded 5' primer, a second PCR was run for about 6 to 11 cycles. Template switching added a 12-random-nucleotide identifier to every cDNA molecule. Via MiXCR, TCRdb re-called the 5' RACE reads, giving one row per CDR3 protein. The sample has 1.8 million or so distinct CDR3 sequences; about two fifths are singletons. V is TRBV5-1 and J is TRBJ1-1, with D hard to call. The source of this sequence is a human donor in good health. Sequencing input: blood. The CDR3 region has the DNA TGCGCCAGCAGCATGACCGTCCTTGATATGAACACTGAAGCTTTCTTT. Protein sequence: CASSMTVLDMNTEAFF. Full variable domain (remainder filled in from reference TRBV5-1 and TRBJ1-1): KAGVTQTPRYLIKTRGQQVTLSCSPISGHRSVSWYQQTPGQGLQFLFEYFSETQRNKGNFPGRFSGRQFSNSRSEMNVSTLELGDSALYLCASSMTVLDMNTEAFFGQGTRLTVV.